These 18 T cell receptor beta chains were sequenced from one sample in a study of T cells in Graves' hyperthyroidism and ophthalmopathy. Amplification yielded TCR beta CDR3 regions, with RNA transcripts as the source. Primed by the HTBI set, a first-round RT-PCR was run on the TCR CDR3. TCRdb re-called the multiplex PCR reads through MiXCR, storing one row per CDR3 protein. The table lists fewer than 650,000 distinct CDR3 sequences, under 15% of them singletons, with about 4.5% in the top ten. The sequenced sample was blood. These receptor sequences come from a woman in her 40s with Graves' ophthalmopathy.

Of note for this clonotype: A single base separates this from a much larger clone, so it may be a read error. CDR3 bases: TGTGCCTGGAGTCCCTGCAACTATGGCTACACCTTC. Amino acids: CAWSPCNYGYTF. The gene calls are TRBV30 and TRBJ1-2; D ambiguous. The CDR3 length is 12 residues. Deletions cut 2 bases from V and 2 bases from J, with 6 bases between. Germline V gene sequence: CDR1 GTSNPN, CDR2 SVGIG (reference sequence).

Written as DNA, the CDR3 is TGTGCCAGCAGTCTAGCGTCAAACTACAATGAGCAGTTCTTC. Its protein is CASSLASNYNEQFF. The chain has TRBV28 and TRBJ2-1; possible D gene TRBD2, 6 bases. Germline-derived CDR1 and CDR2 are MDHEN and SYDVKM. V gave up 5 bases and J gave up 3 bases, with 11 bases separating them. This CDR3 region has 14 residues.

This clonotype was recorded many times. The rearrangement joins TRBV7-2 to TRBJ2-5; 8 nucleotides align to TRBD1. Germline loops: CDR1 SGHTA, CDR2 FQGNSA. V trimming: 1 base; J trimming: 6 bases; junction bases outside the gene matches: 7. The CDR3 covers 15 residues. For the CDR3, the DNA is TGTGCCAGCAGCTTAGATCGGGACAGGCCGCAGACCCAGTACTTC. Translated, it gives CASSLDRDRPQTQYF.

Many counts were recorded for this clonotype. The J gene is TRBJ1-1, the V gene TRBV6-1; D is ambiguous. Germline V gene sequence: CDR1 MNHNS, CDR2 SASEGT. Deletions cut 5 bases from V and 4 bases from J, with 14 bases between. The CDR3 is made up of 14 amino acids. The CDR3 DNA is TGTGCCAGCAGTCGCGGAACGGCCGGCACTGAAGCTTTCTTT. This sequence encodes CASSRGTAGTEAFF.

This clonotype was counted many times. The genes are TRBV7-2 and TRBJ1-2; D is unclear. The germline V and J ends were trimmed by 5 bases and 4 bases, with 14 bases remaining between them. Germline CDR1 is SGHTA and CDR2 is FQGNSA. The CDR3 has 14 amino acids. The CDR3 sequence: CASSPGGLGYGYTF. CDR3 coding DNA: TGTGCCAGCAGCCCGGGAGGGTTAGGCTATGGCTACACCTTC.

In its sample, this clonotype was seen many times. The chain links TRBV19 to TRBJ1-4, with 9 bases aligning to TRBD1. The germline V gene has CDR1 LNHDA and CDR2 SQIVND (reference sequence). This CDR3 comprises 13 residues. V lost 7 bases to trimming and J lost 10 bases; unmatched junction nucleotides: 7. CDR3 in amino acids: CASTRQGERKLFF. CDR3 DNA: TGTGCCAGTACCCGACAGGGGGAGAGAAAACTGTTTTTT.

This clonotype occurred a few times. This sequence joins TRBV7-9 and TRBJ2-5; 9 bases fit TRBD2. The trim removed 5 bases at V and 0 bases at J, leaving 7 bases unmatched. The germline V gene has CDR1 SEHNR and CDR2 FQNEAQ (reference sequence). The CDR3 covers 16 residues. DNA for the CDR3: TGTGCCAGCAGCAAACGACTAGCGGAGTACCAAGAGACCCAGTACTTC. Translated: CASSKRLAEYQETQYF.

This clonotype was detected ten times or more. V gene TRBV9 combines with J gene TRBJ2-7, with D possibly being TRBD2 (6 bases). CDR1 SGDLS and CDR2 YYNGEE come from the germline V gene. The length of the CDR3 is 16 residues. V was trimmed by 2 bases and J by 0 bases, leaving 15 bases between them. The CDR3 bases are TGTGCCAGCAGCGTTAGCGGTAGTCCTAGCTCCTACGAGCAGTACTTC. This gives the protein CASSVSGSPSSYEQYF.

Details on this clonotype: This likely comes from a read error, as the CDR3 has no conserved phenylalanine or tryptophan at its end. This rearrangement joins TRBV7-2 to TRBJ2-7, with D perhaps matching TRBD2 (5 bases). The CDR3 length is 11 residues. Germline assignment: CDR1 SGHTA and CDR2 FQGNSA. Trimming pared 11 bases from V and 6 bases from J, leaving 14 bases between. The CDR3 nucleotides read TGTGCCCAACGGGGAAAAGGCGAGCAGTACCTC. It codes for CAQRGKGEQYL.

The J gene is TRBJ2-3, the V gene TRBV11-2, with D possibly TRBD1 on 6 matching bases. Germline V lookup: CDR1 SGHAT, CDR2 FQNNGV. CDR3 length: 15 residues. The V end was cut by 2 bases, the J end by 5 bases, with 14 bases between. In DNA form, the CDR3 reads TGTGCCAGCAGCTTAACAGGGAGCTACATAGATACGCAGTATTTT. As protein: CASSLTGSYIDTQYF.

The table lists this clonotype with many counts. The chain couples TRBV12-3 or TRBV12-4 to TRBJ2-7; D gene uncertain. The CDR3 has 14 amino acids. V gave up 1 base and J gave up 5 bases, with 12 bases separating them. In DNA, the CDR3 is TGTGCCAGCAGTTTAGGCTATGGTAGGCACGAGCAGTACTTC. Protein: CASSLGYGRHEQYF.

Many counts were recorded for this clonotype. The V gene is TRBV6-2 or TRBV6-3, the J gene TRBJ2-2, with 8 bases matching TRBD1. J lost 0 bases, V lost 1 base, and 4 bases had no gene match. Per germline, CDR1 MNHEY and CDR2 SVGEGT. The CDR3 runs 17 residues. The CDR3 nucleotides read TGTGCCAGCAGTTACTGGACAGGGCACTCGAACACCGGGGAGCTGTTTTTT. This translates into CASSYWTGHSNTGELFF.

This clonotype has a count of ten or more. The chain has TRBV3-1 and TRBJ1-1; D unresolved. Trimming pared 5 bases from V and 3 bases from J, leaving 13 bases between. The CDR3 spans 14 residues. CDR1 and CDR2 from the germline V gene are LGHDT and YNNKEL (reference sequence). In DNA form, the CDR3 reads TGTGCCAGCAGCTGGAGGACGGAGGACACTGAAGCTTTCTTT. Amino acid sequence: CASSWRTEDTEAFF.

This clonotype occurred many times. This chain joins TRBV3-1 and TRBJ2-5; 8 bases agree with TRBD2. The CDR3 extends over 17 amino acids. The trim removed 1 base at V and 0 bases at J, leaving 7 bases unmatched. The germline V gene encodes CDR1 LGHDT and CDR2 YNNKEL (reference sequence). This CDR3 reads CASSQGELAGHQETQYF. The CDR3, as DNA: TGTGCCAGCAGCCAAGGAGAGTTAGCGGGGCACCAAGAGACCCAGTACTTC.

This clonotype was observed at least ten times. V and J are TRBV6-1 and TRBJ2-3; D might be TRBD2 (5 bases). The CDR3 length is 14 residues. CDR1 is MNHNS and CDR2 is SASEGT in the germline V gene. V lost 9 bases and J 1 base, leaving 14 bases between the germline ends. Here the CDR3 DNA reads TGTGCCAGTACTGTACGGGAAGGCACAGATACGCAGTATTTT. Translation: CASTVREGTDTQYF.

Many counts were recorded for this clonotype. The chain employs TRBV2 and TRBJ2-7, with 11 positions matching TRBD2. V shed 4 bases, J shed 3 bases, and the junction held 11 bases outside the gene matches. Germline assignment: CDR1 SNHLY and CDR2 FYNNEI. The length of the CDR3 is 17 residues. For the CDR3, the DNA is TGTGCCAGCAGTGCCGGGACTAGCGGAGCTACTTACTACGAGCAGTACTTC. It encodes CASSAGTSGATYYEQYF. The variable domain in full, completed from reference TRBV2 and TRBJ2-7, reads EPEVTQTPSHQVTQMGQEVILRCVPISNHLYFYWYRQILGQKVEFLVSFYNNEISEKSEIFDDQFSVERPDGSNFTLKIRSTKLEDSAMYFCASSAGTSGATYYEQYFGPGTRLTVT.

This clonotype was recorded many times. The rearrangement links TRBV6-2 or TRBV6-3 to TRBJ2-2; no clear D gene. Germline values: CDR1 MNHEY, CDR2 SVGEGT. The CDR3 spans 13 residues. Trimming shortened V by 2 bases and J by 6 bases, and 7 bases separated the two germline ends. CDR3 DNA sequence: TGTGCCAGCAGTTACGCACGACCCGGGGAGCTGTTTTTT. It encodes CASSYARPGELFF.

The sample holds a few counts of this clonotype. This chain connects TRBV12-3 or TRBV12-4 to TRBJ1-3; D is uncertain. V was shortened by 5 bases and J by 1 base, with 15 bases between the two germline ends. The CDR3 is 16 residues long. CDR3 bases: TGTGCCAGCAGTCACCCTGGTGGTGCGTCTGGAAACACCATATATTTT. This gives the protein CASSHPGGASGNTIYF.